This T cell receptor (beta chain) emerged from a study of T cells expressing NK-cell markers. This CDR3 contains 14 residues. Germline CDR1 SGHRS, CDR2 YFSETQ. Template switching by 5'RACE with UMIs generated the TCR beta cDNA. TCRdb reprocessed the 5' RACE reads; each CDR3 protein has one entry and no DNA is given. The specimen's table records about 300,000 distinct CDR3 sequences. Worth noting for this clonotype: What it recognizes is unknown.

Study results and limitations: Roughly six donors showed dominant NKG2C+ clonotypes comprising about 1.0-7.0% of their CD8+ T cells.

Sequencing was done on a sample of blood T cells: a sorted CD56 or NKG2C T cell subset, CD4+ or CD8+ T cells, or bulk PBMC T cells (not recorded which). The sequence was obtained from a woman between 18 and 70 years old in good health. The chain employs TRBV5-1 and TRBJ2-2; TCRdb names TRBD1, which stays unverified in the absence of DNA. CDR3 loop: CASSLEGGVGELFF.